This entry lists 26 T cell receptor beta chains sequenced from one sample in a study of cytomegalovirus exposure and HLA in healthy donors. Amplification used 60 Vbeta primers and 13 Jbeta primers. The table came from immunoSEQ multiplex PCR; TCRdb's copy has only in-frame clones and leaves some out. Its listing shows 65,000 to 90,000 clones. The sequencing sample was made of PBMCs. These receptors came from a female donor in good health and CMV-seropositive.

V is TRBV18 and J is TRBJ1-1; no definite D call. The CDR3 totals 14 residues. The V gene's germline CDR1 is KGHSH and CDR2 LQKENI. Trimming cost V 6 bases and J 4 bases, with 15 bases left between them. The CDR3 loop is CASSPREQFTEAFF. The DNA for the CDR3 is TGTGCCAGCTCGCCTCGAGAACAGTTCACTGAAGCTTTCTTT.

The chain combines TRBV28 with TRBJ2-7, with 8 bases that match TRBD1. Germline CDR1 is MDHEN and CDR2 is SYDVKM. CDR3 length: 15 residues. V trimming: 1 base; J trimming: 3 bases; junction bases outside the gene matches: 5. Here the CDR3 reads CASSLLSGGGYEQYF. The CDR3 coding sequence is TGTGCCAGCAGTTTATTGTCAGGGGGCGGCTACGAGCAGTACTTC.

The chain is built from TRBV5-1 and TRBJ2-1, with D possibly being TRBD1 (6 bases). Germline V lookup: CDR1 SGHRS, CDR2 YFSETQ. CDR3 length equals 14 residues. The germline V and J ends were trimmed by 1 base and 5 bases, with 10 bases remaining between them. DNA of the CDR3: TGCGCCAGCAGCTTGACTAGGGGGAACAATGAGCAGTTCTTC. Protein: CASSLTRGNNEQFF.

The chain joins TRBV6-5 to TRBJ2-1, with D possibly TRBD2 on 5 matching bases. CDR3 length: 13 residues. CDR1 is MNHEY and CDR2 is SVGAGI in the germline V gene. The V end was cut by 10 bases, the J end by 3 bases, with 13 bases between. The CDR3 bases are TGTGCCACTCAGAGAGGGTTCTACAATGAGCAGTTCTTC. This gives the protein CATQRGFYNEQFF.

The rearrangement joins TRBV18 to TRBJ2-1, with D uncertain. Trimming cost V 3 bases and J 0 bases, with 3 bases left between them. Germline V gene lookup returns CDR1 KGHSH and CDR2 LQKENI. The CDR3 consists of 13 residues. CDR3 in amino acids: CASSPHSYNEQFF. CDR3 nucleotides: TGTGCCAGCTCACCCCACTCCTACAATGAGCAGTTCTTC.

The rearrangement links TRBV19 to TRBJ2-3, with 12 bases that match TRBD2. The CDR3 runs to 18 residues. After removal of 5 bases from V and 0 bases from J, the junction contained 9 bases not matched to a gene. Germline V gives CDR1 LNHDA, CDR2 SQIVND (reference sequence). CDR3 in DNA: TGTGCCAGTAGTTCGAGGGGACTAGCGGGTTCTAGCACAGATACGCAGTATTTT. Its protein is CASSSRGLAGSSTDTQYF.

The chain joins TRBV11-3 to TRBJ2-1; D not certain. The germline gives CDR1 SGHNT, CDR2 YENEEA. Between the trimmed V and J ends, which lost 3 bases and 3 bases, there was a span of 3 bases. The CDR3 spans 12 residues. CDR3 sequence (DNA): TGTGCCAGCAGCTTTAACTACAATGAGCAGTTCTTC. Translated: CASSFNYNEQFF.

The chain is built from TRBV5-1 and TRBJ2-7; D may be TRBD1 (6 bases). V gave up 4 bases and J gave up 3 bases, with 14 bases separating them. CDR3 length: 14 amino acids. Germline values: CDR1 SGHRS, CDR2 YFSETQ. CDR3 DNA sequence: TGCGCCAGCAGCAATAACAGGGTGGGCTACGAGCAGTACTTC. It codes for CASSNNRVGYEQYF.

The V gene is TRBV5-1, the J gene TRBJ2-3; D is possibly TRBD1 (6 bases). There are 13 residues in the CDR3. Trimming removed 4 bases at V and 11 bases at J, with 17 bases between. Germline CDR1 reads SGHRS; CDR2 reads YFSETQ. The CDR3, as DNA: TGCGCCAGCAGCACAGGGACGGCAAGGGGGCAGTATTTT. It encodes CASSTGTARGQYF.

The chain joins TRBV18 to TRBJ2-7, with 12 bases matching TRBD1. The germline V gene has CDR1 KGHSH and CDR2 LQKENI. The CDR3 loop spans 14 amino acids. Unmatched junction bases numbered 6, after V lost 3 bases and J lost 9 bases. CDR3 loop: CASSPGQGALGQYF. The CDR3 nucleotides are TGTGCCAGCTCACCGGGACAGGGGGCGCTTGGGCAGTACTTC. The full variable domain, completed using reference TRBV18 and TRBJ2-7, is NAGVMQNPRHLVRRRGQEARLRCSPMKGHSHVYWYRQLPEEGLKFMVYLQKENIIDESGMPKERFSAEFPKEGPSILRIQQVVRGDSAAYFCASSPGQGALGQYFGPGTRLTVT.

The chain has TRBV9 and TRBJ1-1; maybe TRBD1 (6 bases). Per the germline V gene, CDR1 is SGDLS and CDR2 is YYNGEE. The CDR3 length is 13 residues. Trimming took 0 bases from V and 5 from J, leaving 8 bases between them. DNA of the CDR3: TGTGCCAGCAGCGTAGTGGGGGCGACTGAAGCTTTCTTT. Its protein product is CASSVVGATEAFF.

The V call is TRBV5-6, the J call TRBJ2-3; D might be TRBD2 (6 bases). This CDR3 comprises 15 residues. The V end lost 0 bases, the J end lost 4 bases, and 12 bases lay between the germline ends. From germline, CDR1 is SGHDT and CDR2 YYEEEE. CDR3 in amino acids: CASSLGLGVADTQYF. Written as DNA, the CDR3 is TGTGCCAGCAGCTTGGGACTAGGAGTCGCAGATACGCAGTATTTT.

The genes are TRBV7-9 and TRBJ2-5; 14 bases agree with TRBD2. This CDR3 spans 18 amino acids. CDR1 is SEHNR, CDR2 FQNEAQ, per germline (reference sequence). The ends lost 5 bases at V and 1 base at J; junction bases unmatched: 9. The CDR3 reads CASSRGLAGGAPQETQYF. The CDR3 bases are TGTGCCAGCAGCCGCGGACTAGCGGGGGGCGCCCCCCAAGAGACCCAGTACTTC.

The J gene is TRBJ2-3, the V gene TRBV6-1; 9 nucleotides align to TRBD1. The CDR3 length is 15 residues. Germline CDR1 MNHNS, CDR2 SASEGT. Trimming cost V 5 bases and J 2 bases; bases outside gene matches: 5. Here the CDR3 reads CASSRQGGVTDTQYF. For the CDR3, the DNA is TGTGCCAGCAGTAGACAGGGGGGGGTCACAGATACGCAGTATTTT.

This sequence joins TRBV5-1 and TRBJ2-2; D uncertain. Per germline, CDR1 SGHRS and CDR2 YFSETQ. Trimming stripped 0 bases from V and 3 bases from J, with 3 bases between. CDR3 size: 13 residues. The DNA for the CDR3 is TGCGCCAGCAGCTTGGGAGACACCGGGGAGCTGTTTTTT. Residues: CASSLGDTGELFF.

The chain has TRBV6-5 and TRBJ1-4; D not resolved. Germline V gene lookup returns CDR1 MNHEY and CDR2 SVGAGI. This CDR3 is 13 amino acids long. V was cut by 3 bases and J by 8 bases, with 10 bases left in between. DNA for the CDR3: TGTGCCAGCAGTTATCGGGTTTACGAAAAACTGTTTTTT. Translation gives CASSYRVYEKLFF.

The V and J genes are TRBV28 and TRBJ2-1, with 14 bases matching TRBD2. V shed 1 base and J 8 bases; nucleotides not matched to a gene: 4. The germline V gene has CDR1 MDHEN and CDR2 SYDVKM. The length of the CDR3 is 16 residues. The CDR3 sequence is CASSLFGTSGSYEQFF. The CDR3 DNA follows: TGTGCCAGCAGTTTATTCGGGACTAGCGGGAGCTATGAGCAGTTCTTC.

The rearrangement joins TRBV6-5 to TRBJ1-2; D unclear. From germline, CDR1 is MNHEY and CDR2 SVGAGI. CDR3 size: 14 residues. Trimming took 5 bases from V and 5 from J, leaving 15 bases between them. As DNA, the CDR3 is TGTGCCAGCAGTAATCGGGATCCGGAATATGGCTACACCTTC. It translates to CASSNRDPEYGYTF.

The chain links TRBV4-3 to TRBJ2-5; D gene uncertain. The germline V gene encodes CDR1 LGHNA and CDR2 YSLEER. The CDR3 runs 14 residues. The germline V and J ends were trimmed by 1 base and 4 bases, with 10 bases remaining between them. DNA of the CDR3: TGCGCCAGCAGCCAAGGTGAGCGCGGAGAGACCCAGTACTTC. It specifies CASSQGERGETQYF.

The V call is TRBV29-1, the J call TRBJ2-7; D unresolved. The germline CDR1 and CDR2 sequences are SQVTM and ANQGSEA. Trimming stripped 0 bases from V and 1 base from J, with 10 bases between. The CDR3 is 14 amino acids. The CDR3 DNA sequence: TGCAGCGTTGAAGACGAAGGCGGATCCTACGAGCAGTACTTC. Its translation is CSVEDEGGSYEQYF.

The J gene is TRBJ2-7, the V gene TRBV7-9; TRBD1 matches 7 bases. Germline V gene sequence: CDR1 SEHNR, CDR2 FQNEAQ (reference sequence). J gave up 1 base and V 7 bases, and 13 bases lay outside the gene matches. The CDR3 totals 16 residues. For the CDR3, the DNA is TGTGCCAGCACCTTCCCATATGCGACAGGGTCCTACGAGCAGTACTTC. The encoded protein is CASTFPYATGSYEQYF.

The chain carries TRBV7-9 and TRBJ1-3; D is perhaps TRBD1 (6 bases). Germline CDR1 and CDR2: SEHNR and FQNEAQ (reference sequence). V dropped 6 bases and J dropped 3 bases, with 15 bases sitting between them. The CDR3 is made up of 15 amino acids. CDR3 nucleotides: TGTGCCAGCAGTTCACAGGGAGTAGGTGGAAACACCATATATTTT. This sequence encodes CASSSQGVGGNTIYF.

The V gene is TRBV7-2, the J gene TRBJ2-7; 7 nucleotides align to TRBD2. The germline CDR1 and CDR2 sequences are SGHTA and FQGNSA. CDR3 length: 15 amino acids. V lost 2 bases, J lost 2 bases, and 6 bases stayed unmatched. The CDR3 coding sequence is TGTGCCAGCAGCTTAAGCGGGGTTGTTACCTACGAGCAGTACTTC. Its translation: CASSLSGVVTYEQYF.

This rearrangement joins TRBV19 to TRBJ1-2, with D uncertain. This CDR3 is built from 15 residues. CDR1 and CDR2 from the germline V gene are LNHDA and SQIVND (reference sequence). Trimming removed 5 bases at V and 4 bases at J, with 17 bases between. CDR3 in amino acids: CASSPVARGVYGYTF. In DNA form, the CDR3 reads TGTGCCAGTAGTCCCGTAGCACGGGGAGTCTATGGCTACACCTTC. The full variable domain, in which reference TRBV19 and TRBJ1-2 provide the parts outside the CDR3, is DGGITQSPKYLFRKEGQNVTLSCEQNLNHDAMYWYRQDPGQGLRLIYYSQIVNDFQKGDIAEGYSVSREKKESFPLTVTSAQKNPTAFYLCASSPVARGVYGYTFGSGTRLTVV.

The V and J genes are TRBV6-5 and TRBJ2-2; no definite D call. Trimming removed 3 bases at V and 1 base at J, with 6 bases between. This CDR3 comprises 14 residues. Germline assignment: CDR1 MNHEY and CDR2 SVGAGI. The CDR3 loop is CASSYWRNTGELFF. The DNA for the CDR3 is TGTGCCAGCAGTTATTGGAGGAACACCGGGGAGCTGTTTTTT.

The CDR3 loop is CASSEALRGLTGTRANEQFF. The CDR3 bases are TGTGCCAGCAGTGAAGCGCTCAGGGGGTTAACCGGGACTAGGGCCAATGAGCAGTTCTTC. The chain carries TRBV6-1 and TRBJ2-1, with TRBD2 as a possible D gene (8 bases). Trimming took off 0 bases at V and 6 bases at J, with 27 bases between the two ends. The germline CDR1 and CDR2 sequences are MNHNS and SASEGT. The CDR3 loop spans 20 amino acids.